This TCR beta chain was captured in a study of CD8 T cells in Susac syndrome. An amount of RNA that ranged from roughly 0.5 to 1 ug was reverse transcribed with random hexamers. The TCR beta CDR3 was amplified by immunoSEQ multiplex PCR across 54 Vbeta, 13 Jbeta. One entry per CDR3 protein, called by TCRdb with MiXCR from the immunoSEQ multiplex PCR reads. This table has under 150,000 distinct CDR3 sequences, roughly 94% appearing once. Material for sequencing was CD4+ T cells from PBMCs. The receptor comes from a human donor with Susac syndrome.

The DNA for the CDR3 is TGTGCCAGCGGTGTTGGTAATCAGCCCCAGCATTTT. Protein sequence: CASGVGNQPQHF. The genes are TRBV6-6 and TRBJ1-5, with D unclear. Germline CDR1 MNHNY, CDR2 SVGAGI (reference sequence). This CDR3 has 12 amino acids. The V end lost 8 bases, the J end lost 4 bases, and 9 bases lay between the germline ends.